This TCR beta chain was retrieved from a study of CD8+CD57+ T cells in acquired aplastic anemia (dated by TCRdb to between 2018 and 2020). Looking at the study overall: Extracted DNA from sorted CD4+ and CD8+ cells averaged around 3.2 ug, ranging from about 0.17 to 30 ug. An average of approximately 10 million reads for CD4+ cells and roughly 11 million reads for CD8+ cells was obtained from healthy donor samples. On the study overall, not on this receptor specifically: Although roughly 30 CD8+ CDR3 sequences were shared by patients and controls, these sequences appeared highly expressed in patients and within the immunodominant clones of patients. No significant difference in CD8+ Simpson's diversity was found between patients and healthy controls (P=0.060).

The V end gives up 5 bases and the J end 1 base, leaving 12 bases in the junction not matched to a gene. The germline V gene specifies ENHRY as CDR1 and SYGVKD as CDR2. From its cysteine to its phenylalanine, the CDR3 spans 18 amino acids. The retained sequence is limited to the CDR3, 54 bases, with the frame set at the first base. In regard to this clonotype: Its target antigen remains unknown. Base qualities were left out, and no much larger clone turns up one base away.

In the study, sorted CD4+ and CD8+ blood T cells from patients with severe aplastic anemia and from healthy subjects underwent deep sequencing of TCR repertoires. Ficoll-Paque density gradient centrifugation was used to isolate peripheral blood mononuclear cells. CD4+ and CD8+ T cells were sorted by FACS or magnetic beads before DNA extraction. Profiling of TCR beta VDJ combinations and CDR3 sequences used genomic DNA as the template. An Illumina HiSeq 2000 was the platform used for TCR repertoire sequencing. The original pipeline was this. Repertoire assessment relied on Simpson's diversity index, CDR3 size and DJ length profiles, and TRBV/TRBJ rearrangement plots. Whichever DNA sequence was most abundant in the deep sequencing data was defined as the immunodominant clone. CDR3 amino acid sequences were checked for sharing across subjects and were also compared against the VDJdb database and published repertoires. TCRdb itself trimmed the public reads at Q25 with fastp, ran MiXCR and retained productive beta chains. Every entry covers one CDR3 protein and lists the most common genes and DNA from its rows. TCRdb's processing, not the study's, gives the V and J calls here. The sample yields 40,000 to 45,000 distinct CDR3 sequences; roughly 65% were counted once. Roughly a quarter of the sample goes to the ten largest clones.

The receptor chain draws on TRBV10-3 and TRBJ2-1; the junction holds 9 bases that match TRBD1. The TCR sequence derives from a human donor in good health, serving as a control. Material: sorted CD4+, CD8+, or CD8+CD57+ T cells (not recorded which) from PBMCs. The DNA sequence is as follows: TGTGCCATCAGTCCACCGGGACAGGGACCAGAATCCTACAATGAGCAGTTCTTC. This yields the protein CAISPPGQGPESYNEQFF.